The 30 T cell receptor beta chains given below trace back to one sample, sequenced in a study of Tregs in tolerant kidney transplant recipients. The data were produced by immunoSEQ multiplex PCR, yet TCRdb's version contains in-frame clones alone and is incomplete. The data show roughly 18,000 clones, with approximately 85% seen just once and more than 2% held by the top ten. The sequencing input was Tregs from blood. Source of these receptors: a human donor in good health.

The chain links TRBV5-6 to TRBJ2-1; perhaps D is TRBD1 or TRBD2 (5 bases each). V lost 5 bases, J lost 2 bases, and 17 bases lay in between. Germline CDR1 reads SGHDT; CDR2 reads YYEEEE. The CDR3 is 16 amino acids. CDR3 amino acids: CASSFEGKTPYNEQFF. DNA for the CDR3: TGTGCCAGCAGTTTCGAGGGGAAAACGCCCTACAATGAGCAGTTCTTC.

This rearrangement joins TRBV7-6 to TRBJ1-2; a weak D match, TRBD1 (5 bases). The V gene lost 5 bases and the J gene lost 3 bases, with 16 bases spanning the gap. CDR3 size: 15 residues. Looked up from germline, CDR1 is SGHVS and CDR2 is FNYEAQ. As DNA, the CDR3 is TGTGCCAGCAGCCCCGGGGTCGGGGGAGACTATGGCTACACCTTC. As protein: CASSPGVGGDYGYTF.

V is TRBV11-2 and J is TRBJ2-5, with D perhaps TRBD1 (6 bases). V shed 5 bases and J shed 3 bases, with 16 bases lying between them. This CDR3 has 15 residues. The germline gives CDR1 SGHAT, CDR2 FQNNGV. CDR3 amino acids: CASSLQGSWEETQYF. CDR3 DNA sequence: TGTGCCAGCAGCCTACAGGGAAGTTGGGAAGAGACCCAGTACTTC.

The chain recombines TRBV15 with TRBJ2-4; unclear D gene. Germline V gene lookup returns CDR1 LNHNV and CDR2 YYDKDF (reference sequence). The CDR3 runs to 12 residues. V lost 4 bases and J lost 3, with 4 bases in between. The CDR3 nucleotides are TGTGCCACCAGCATCGACAAAAACATTCAGTACTTC. Its protein is CATSIDKNIQYF.

As regards this clone: Other nucleotide sequences from this sample produce the same CDR3. The V gene is TRBV6-5, the J gene TRBJ2-7; D gene ambiguous. V was pared by 1 base and J by 6 bases, with 4 bases between. CDR1 is MNHEY and CDR2 is SVGAGI in the germline V gene. The CDR3 consists of 11 residues. CDR3 DNA: TGTGCCAGCAGTTACTTGGGCGAGCAGTACTTC. This translates into CASSYLGEQYF.

V usage is TRBV2 and J usage is TRBJ2-7, with 9 bases matching TRBD2. CDR1 SNHLY and CDR2 FYNNEI come from the germline V gene. V trimming: 5 bases; J trimming: 2 bases; junction bases outside the gene matches: 4. This CDR3 spans 14 amino acids. In DNA form, the CDR3 reads TGTGCCAGCAGTAATCTAGCGGGGACCTACGAGCAGTACTTC. This codes for CASSNLAGTYEQYF.

The chain employs TRBV5-1 and TRBJ2-2, with no clear D. V lost 1 base to trimming and J lost 1 base, with 11 bases between them. This CDR3 has 16 residues. Germline CDR1 reads SGHRS; CDR2 reads YFSETQ. CDR3 in amino acids: CASSLMASENTGELFF. The DNA for the CDR3 is TGCGCCAGCAGCTTGATGGCTAGTGAGAACACCGGGGAGCTGTTTTTT.

The CDR3 loop reads CAWEPGDRDLRYEQYF. In DNA form, the CDR3 reads TGTGCTTGGGAACCCGGGGACAGGGACCTGAGATACGAGCAGTACTTC. The chain has TRBV30 and TRBJ2-7; 9 positions match TRBD1. There are 16 residues in the CDR3. Looked up from germline, CDR1 is GTSNPN and CDR2 is SVGIG (reference sequence).

This chain uses TRBV19 with TRBJ2-1; D could derive from TRBD1 or TRBD2 (5 bases each). The CDR3 sequence is 13 residues long. Germline values: CDR1 LNHDA, CDR2 SQIVND (reference sequence). Deletions cut 0 bases from V and 12 bases from J, with 12 bases between. CDR3 bases: TGTGCCAGTAGTATAGATCTGGGTGGGGGGCAGTTCTTC. Amino acids: CASSIDLGGGQFF. Filled out from reference TRBV19 and TRBJ2-1, the complete variable domain reads DGGITQSPKYLFRKEGQNVTLSCEQNLNHDAMYWYRQDPGQGLRLIYYSQIVNDFQKGDIAEGYSVSREKKESFPLTVTSAQKNPTAFYLCASSIDLGGGQFFGPGTRLTVL.

The chain couples TRBV11-1 to TRBJ2-3, with no clear D. The germline gives CDR1 SGHAT, CDR2 FQDESV (reference sequence). Trimming took off 5 bases at V and 7 bases at J, with 10 bases between the two ends. The CDR3 runs to 12 residues. The DNA of the CDR3 is TGTGCCAGCAGCAGACAAGCTTATACGCAGTATTTT. Encoded protein: CASSRQAYTQYF. The full variable domain, with the rest looked up from reference TRBV11-1 and TRBJ2-3, is EAEVAQSPRYKITEKSQAVAFWCDPISGHATLYWYRQILGQGPELLVQFQDESVVDDSQLPKDRFSAERLKGVDSTLKIQPAELGDSAMYLCASSRQAYTQYFGPGTRLTVL.

The rearrangement uses TRBV5-4 and TRBJ2-2, with a tentative D call TRBD1 (5 bases). Between the trimmed V and J ends, which lost 3 bases and 0 bases, there was a span of 6 bases. This CDR3 has 14 amino acids. CDR1 is SGHNT, CDR2 YYREEE, per germline (reference sequence). The CDR3 DNA is TGTGCCAGCAGCTCGACAGCGAACACCGGGGAGCTGTTTTTT. Its translation is CASSSTANTGELFF.

V gene TRBV4-1 combines with J gene TRBJ2-6; TRBD1 matches at 8 bases. The CDR3 totals 18 residues. The V gene's germline CDR1 is MGHRA and CDR2 YSYEKL. V was clipped by 4 bases and J by 0 bases; unmatched bases: 8. CDR3 region: CASSPRTGSDSGANVLTF. In DNA, the CDR3 is TGCGCCAGCAGCCCGCGGACAGGGAGTGACTCTGGGGCCAACGTCCTGACTTTC.

This clone was detected once. V gene TRBV5-3 combines with J gene TRBJ1-5; D not resolved. TRBV5-3 is an ORF, with its function uncertain. The CDR3 is made up of 16 amino acids. V was pared by 0 bases and J by 1 base, with 11 bases between. In nucleotides, the CDR3 is TGTGCCAGAAGCTTGGCCTCAGTCCTGAGCAATCAGCCCCAGCATTTT. This codes for CARSLASVLSNQPQHF.

The chain carries TRBV18 and TRBJ2-1, with D perhaps TRBD1 (7 bases). This CDR3 spans 15 amino acids. Deletions cut 3 bases from V and 10 bases from J, with 19 bases between. Germline V gene sequence: CDR1 KGHSH, CDR2 LQKENI. CDR3 loop: CASSPTAGGRIEQFF. The CDR3 coding sequence is TGTGCCAGCTCACCTACGGCAGGGGGGCGGATCGAGCAGTTCTTC.

This clone came up a few times. This chain joins TRBV4-3 and TRBJ2-3, with D hard to call. Trimming removed 0 bases at V and 0 bases at J, with 13 bases between. The V gene's germline CDR1 is LGHNA and CDR2 YSLEER. The CDR3 consists of 17 residues. CDR3 amino acids: CASSQDNGGVSTDTQYF. The CDR3 nucleotides read TGCGCCAGCAGCCAAGATAATGGTGGCGTGAGCACAGATACGCAGTATTTT.

The rearrangement links TRBV6-5 to TRBJ2-5, with D uncertain. Looked up from germline, CDR1 is MNHEY and CDR2 is SVGAGI. This CDR3 spans 12 amino acids. The ends were cut back, 6 bases at V and 5 bases at J, with 10 bases in the middle. CDR3 in amino acids: CASSTDGETQYF. In nucleotides, the CDR3 is TGTGCCAGCAGCACTGACGGGGAGACCCAGTACTTC.

The J gene is TRBJ2-5, the V gene TRBV5-1; possible D gene TRBD2, 5 bases. Trimming pared 0 bases from V and 5 bases from J, leaving 8 bases between. This CDR3 has 13 amino acids. Germline assignment: CDR1 SGHRS and CDR2 YFSETQ. The CDR3 loop is CASSLVRRETQYF. In DNA, the CDR3 is TGCGCCAGCAGCTTGGTTCGGAGGGAGACCCAGTACTTC.

The chain combines TRBV4-1 with TRBJ2-7; 9 positions match TRBD1. This CDR3 is built from 16 residues. V trimming: 3 bases; J trimming: 0 bases; junction bases outside the gene matches: 6. Germline-derived CDR1 and CDR2 are MGHRA and YSYEKL. DNA for the CDR3: TGCGCCAGCAGCCATACCGGGACAGGGAGCTCCTACGAGCAGTACTTC. It is translated as CASSHTGTGSSYEQYF.

V gene TRBV9 combines with J gene TRBJ2-3, with 9 bases matching TRBD2. Germline V gene sequence: CDR1 SGDLS, CDR2 YYNGEE. CDR3 length: 17 amino acids. V was clipped by 0 bases and J by 5 bases; unmatched bases: 10. CDR3 nucleotide sequence: TGTGCCAGCAGCGTAGCTGGCCTAGCGGGGCAGGTAGATACGCAGTATTTT. Translation: CASSVAGLAGQVDTQYF.

This clone was seen a few times. J is TRBJ2-3 and V is TRBV6-5, with D perhaps TRBD1 or TRBD2 (5 bases each). Looked up from germline, CDR1 is MNHEY and CDR2 is SVGAGI. Trimming pared 7 bases from V and 2 bases from J, leaving 13 bases between. The CDR3 consists of 14 residues. CDR3 region: CASTNGDPTDTQYF. The CDR3 bases are TGTGCCAGCACTAACGGGGACCCCACAGATACGCAGTATTTT.

This chain connects TRBV2 to TRBJ1-5; D uncertain. Germline CDR1 and CDR2: SNHLY and FYNNEI. V was clipped by 4 bases and J by 9 bases, with 16 bases between them. This CDR3 has 14 residues. The CDR3 sequence: CASSVGLSGRPQHF. The CDR3 region has the DNA TGTGCCAGCAGTGTTGGGCTTAGTGGAAGGCCCCAGCATTTT.

The chain joins TRBV7-2 to TRBJ2-7; D perhaps matches TRBD2 (6 bases). The V gene's germline CDR1 is SGHTA and CDR2 FQGNSA. The length of the CDR3 is 14 residues. V was pared by 7 bases and J by 5 bases, with 18 bases between. The chain's CDR3 is CASTTNPGVHEQYF. The CDR3 DNA reads as TGTGCCAGCACTACAAACCCGGGGGTCCACGAGCAGTACTTC.

CDR3: CASSLRTGGAETQYF. The CDR3 coding sequence is TGTGCCAGCAGCTTGAGGACAGGGGGCGCCGAGACCCAGTACTTC. The chain uses TRBV5-4 and TRBJ2-5; 11 nucleotides match TRBD1. Germline-derived CDR1 and CDR2 are SGHNT and YYREEE (reference sequence). The V and J ends lost 1 base and 5 bases, in that order; junction bases with no gene match: 4. The CDR3 spans 15 residues.

This chain links TRBV27 with TRBJ2-7; the D gene could be TRBD1 or TRBD2 (5 bases each). Germline V gene data show CDR1 as MNHEY and CDR2 as SMNVEV (reference sequence). Trimming left V 3 bases short and J 3 bases short, with 12 bases between. There are 14 residues in the CDR3. As DNA, the CDR3 is TGTGCCAGCAGTTTTCTGGGACCTCGCTACGAGCAGTACTTC. Its protein is CASSFLGPRYEQYF.

This chain connects TRBV28 to TRBJ2-1, with no clear D. This CDR3 is built from 12 residues. V dropped 8 bases and J dropped 3 bases, with 8 bases sitting between them. Germline-derived CDR1 and CDR2 are MDHEN and SYDVKM. This CDR3 reads CASRSNYNEQFF. The CDR3 DNA reads as TGTGCCAGCCGAAGCAACTACAATGAGCAGTTCTTC.

The genes are TRBV30 and TRBJ2-7; 12 bases are a match to TRBD2. The length of the CDR3 is 16 residues. After removal of 0 bases from V and 7 bases from J, the junction contained 10 bases not matched to a gene. CDR1 is GTSNPN, CDR2 SVGIG, per germline (reference sequence). CDR3 nucleotides: TGTGCCTGGAGTGTACCGGAGACTAGCGGGGGATCAGAGCAGTACTTC. It yields the protein CAWSVPETSGGSEQYF.

This clone came up once. The V and J genes are TRBV9 and TRBJ1-2; no clear D. The CDR3 spans 17 residues. CDR1 is SGDLS and CDR2 is YYNGEE in the germline V gene. V lost 4 bases and J 1 base, leaving 20 bases between the germline ends. The CDR3 here is CASSPQSFAVYNYGYTF. The CDR3 DNA reads as TGTGCCAGCAGCCCCCAGTCCTTCGCCGTTTATAACTATGGCTACACCTTC.

The V call is TRBV30, the J call TRBJ2-2; no clear D. The germline V gene has CDR1 GTSNPN and CDR2 SVGIG (reference sequence). The CDR3 has 12 amino acids. Deletions cut 5 bases from V and 4 bases from J, with 8 bases between. In DNA form, the CDR3 reads TGTGCCTGGGCCGTAGGCACCGGGGAGCTGTTTTTT. It yields the protein CAWAVGTGELFF.

This rearrangement joins TRBV21-1 to TRBJ1-1. TRBV21-1 counts as a pseudogene. CDR3 length: 16 residues. The chain's CDR3 is CASRFKVYTIRTEAFF. As DNA, the CDR3 is TGTGCCAGCAGATTTAAGGTATACACAATTCGCACTGAAGCTTTCTTT.

This clone was observed once. The chain couples TRBV9 to TRBJ1-1, with 7 bases fitting TRBD1. The CDR3 sequence is 15 residues long. Germline-derived CDR1 and CDR2 are SGDLS and YYNGEE. J was trimmed by 3 bases and V by 0 bases; bases with no gene match: 5. Here the CDR3 DNA reads TGTGCCAGCAGCGTAGAACCCCAGGGGGACACTGAAGCTTTCTTT. This encodes CASSVEPQGDTEAFF.